This T cell receptor (beta chain) was identified in a study of blood T cell repertoires in COVID-19 (dated by TCRdb to the early 2020s). Study-wide context: Samples covering the acute and convalescent phases of COVID-19 were provided by collaborators in the United States, Italy and Spain. Samples were obtained from the ongoing ImmuneRACE study (first 160 participants) and from 1,254 subjects provided by 6 global collaborators. A freely available public database, intended as a resource for researchers studying the immune response to SARS-CoV-2, is where the repertoires were released. The dataset comprised deeply sampled blood TCRbeta repertoires from subjects exposed to, actively infected with, or recovered from COVID-19. The material from the prospective study consisted of cDNA or gDNA derived from T cells, B-cell-depleted T cells, or PBMCs. Where available, HLA class I and class II types were taken from metadata supplied by the sample provider and were not determined by assay-based typing. A de-identified subject ID, COVID-19 status, age in years and sex were almost always included in the sample metadata. Points the paper makes about the study in general: The amount of clinical and demographic metadata varied by source and participant and was provided uncurated.

TCRbeta CDR3 regions were amplified from genomic DNA by means of the immunoSEQ Assay, a bias-controlled multiplex PCR. In the paper's pipeline: Nucleated cell counts per sample were estimated from amplification of reference gene primers within the assay. Sequence reads were collapsed and filtered to measure the absolute abundance of every unique TCRbeta CDR3 rearrangement. For each sample, productive Simpson clonality was calculated by taking the square root of Simpson's diversity index across productive rearrangements. TCRdb obtained this table from immuneACCESS and retained in-frame rearrangements with V and J assigned. These tables miss some clones; where compared with another copy, unresolved V genes account for less than half of the shortfall, and the remainder is unexplained. V, J and clone size are those of that table, while D and trimming were read from the DNA. In all, the sample holds over 150,000 clones, and 83% of those were seen once. The top ten clones comprise 9% to 14% of the sample.

This clone turned up a few times. What antigen it recognizes has not been identified. One base away there is no much larger clone; base qualities are not given. CDR1 and CDR2 are drawn from the germline V gene: KGHDR, SFDVKD. Relative to germline, V is missing 3 bases and J is missing 7 bases, with 7 bases of the junction outside any gene match. Including cysteine and phenylalanine, the CDR3 has 15 amino acids. Only CDR3 DNA is held: 45 bases, read in frame from base 1. One collaborating source in Seattle enrolled patients during active infection and followed them longitudinally through the course of disease. Each collaborating institution followed its own protocols to collect whole blood in K2EDTA tubes. For TCRbeta analysis, collaborators shipped samples in one of three forms: frozen whole blood, isolated PBMCs, or DNA extracted from either of those sample types.

This receptor was obtained from a woman aged 55-69 years with COVID-19, enrolled during active disease. Sequenced material: peripheral blood. This receptor chain uses TRBV24-1 and TRBJ2-3; TRBD1 matches 9 bases in the middle. The DNA reads TGTGCCACCAGTGATCCGGGGACAGGGTACAATACGCAGTATTTT. It translates to CATSDPGTGYNTQYF.